Sequencing of this T cell receptor beta chain was carried out in a study of blood T cell repertoires in COVID-19. At the level of the study: Sites in the United States, Italy and Spain provided acute and convalescent COVID-19 samples. PBMCs, B-cell-depleted T cells, or T cells provided the cDNA or gDNA that made up the material.

Germline loops: CDR1 MNHEY, CDR2 SVGAGI. The ends were cut back, 6 bases at V and 0 bases at J, with 9 bases in the middle. The CDR3 spans 14 residues. Original handling: The authors estimated nucleated cell counts from reference gene primer amplification. Produced via immunoSEQ multiplex PCR; TCRdb's table is partial and in-frame only. V, J and clone size reflect that table, while D and trimming were determined from the DNA. The table shows some 110,000 clones, with 71% occurring only once. This clone was found once. This sequence joins TRBV6-5 and TRBJ1-3; D is perhaps TRBD1 (5 bases). The origin of this receptor is a human donor with acute or convalescent COVID-19. The donor label of this sample is uncertain. Material: peripheral blood. The DNA of the CDR3 is TGTGCCAGCAGCTCAGGGCCCTCTGGAAACACCATATATTTT. Translated, it gives CASSSGPSGNTIYF.